This T cell receptor (beta chain) was captured by sequencing in a study of T cell repertoires in cytomegalovirus infection. The overall study: Public TCR beta signatures indicated both CMV infection and matching HLA type. General study results and limits: In two of eight donors, the top clonotype was HLA-C-restricted CMV-specific. Cumulative public TCR beta family frequency identified CMV carriers with the relevant HLA.

The CDR3 contains 15 residues. V lost 3 bases, J lost 4 bases, and 7 bases stayed unmatched. Germline assignment: CDR1 SGHNT and CDR2 YYREEE (reference sequence). TCRdb passed the reads through MiXCR, listing each CDR3 protein once. The sample consists of under 200,000 distinct CDR3 sequences, 28% of them appearing once. Turning to this clonotype: No antigen is known for it.

The receptor's source is a human donor in good health (CMV status not recorded). Some clones in this sample may be carry-over from other donors' samples. Specimen: PBMCs. The gene calls are TRBV5-4 and TRBJ1-1; 9 bases match TRBD1. CDR3 in DNA: TGTGCCAGCAGCTCTCCGGACAGGGGATCCACTGAAGCTTTCTTT. The encoded protein is CASSSPDRGSTEAFF.